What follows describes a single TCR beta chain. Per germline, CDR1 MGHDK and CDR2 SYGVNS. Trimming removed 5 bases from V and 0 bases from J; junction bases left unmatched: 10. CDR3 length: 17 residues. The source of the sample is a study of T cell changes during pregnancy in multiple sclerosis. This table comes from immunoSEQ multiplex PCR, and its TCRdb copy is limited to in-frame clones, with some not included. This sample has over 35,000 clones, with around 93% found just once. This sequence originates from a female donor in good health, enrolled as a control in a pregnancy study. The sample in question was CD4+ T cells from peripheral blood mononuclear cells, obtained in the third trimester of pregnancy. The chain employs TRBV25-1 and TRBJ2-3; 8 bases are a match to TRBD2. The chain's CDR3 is CASSQSGRVPSTDTQYF. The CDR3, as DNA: TGTGCCAGCAGTCAAAGCGGGAGAGTCCCTAGCACAGATACGCAGTATTTT.